This TCR beta chain was identified in a study of T-cell reconstitution after alpha-beta-depleted transplantation in children. Study findings and constraints: After one year, T-cell counts and TCRbeta diversity mostly came from new T cells. Reportedly, only several hundred clones from non-depleted graft cells drove alpha-beta T-cell counts at about two months.

This clonotype was picked up a small number of times. Its antigen is undetermined. TCRbeta library preparation incorporated unique molecular identifiers. MiXCR, run by TCRdb on the PCR reads, gives a single entry per CDR3 protein. The data show a few hundred thousand distinct CDR3 sequences, approximately 12% seen once. The CDR3 runs 13 residues. Germline-derived CDR1 and CDR2 are DFQATT and SNEGSKA (reference sequence). V dropped 3 bases and J dropped 3 bases, with 12 bases sitting between them. This TCR came from a male patient between 5 and 17 years old who had a stem cell transplant for acute myeloid leukemia, so the T cells may come from the graft donor. This specimen consisted of PBMCs, mostly from graft donor cells, obtained 360 days after TCRalphabeta/CD19-depleted stem cell transplant. V and J are TRBV20-1 and TRBJ2-7, with D possibly TRBD2 on 5 matching bases. In nucleotides, the CDR3 is TGCAGTGCTAGCGCGGACTTACACTACGAGCAGTACTTC. It encodes CSASADLHYEQYF.